These 19 T cell receptor beta chains were all obtained from the same sample, sequenced in a study of monozygotic twins with inflammatory bowel disease. Using the 5' RACE reads, TCRdb records one entry per CDR3 protein without DNA. The repertoire table contains hundreds of thousands of distinct CDR3 sequences. The sequencing input was blood. All receptors come from a human donor with ulcerative colitis or Crohn's disease, or a healthy co-twin of an affected twin (not recorded which).

The chain has TRBV15 and TRBJ1-5. The CDR3 has 14 residues. Germline lookup yields CDR1 LNHNV and CDR2 YYDKDF (reference sequence). The CDR3 reads CATSREGFNQPQHF. Full variable domain (remainder filled in from reference TRBV15 and TRBJ1-5): DAMVIQNPRYQVTQFGKPVTLSCSQTLNHNVMYWYQQKSSQAPKLLFHYYDKDFNNEADTPDNFQSRRPNTSFCFLDIRSPGLGDTAMYLCATSREGFNQPQHFGDGTRLSIL.

The rearrangement joins TRBV12-3 or TRBV12-4 to TRBJ2-3; TCRdb's D gene call, TRBD2, goes unchecked for lack of DNA. CDR3 length: 17 amino acids. CDR3 loop: CASSFSPGAGGGDTQYF.

The rearrangement uses TRBV20-1 and TRBJ1-5; the D gene TCRdb calls, TRBD1, cannot be checked with no DNA. There are 17 residues in the CDR3. CDR1 and CDR2 (germline): DFQATT, SNEGSKA (reference sequence). CDR3 protein: CSAKRARGGFGNQPQHF.

The V and J genes are TRBV6-2 or TRBV6-3 and TRBJ2-7; lacking DNA, the TRBD1 call made by TCRdb goes unchecked. The germline V gene has CDR1 MNHEY and CDR2 SVGEGT. The CDR3 totals 14 residues. The CDR3 protein is CASRSESTGNEQYF.

V gene TRBV7-8 combines with J gene TRBJ1-6; TCRdb selects TRBD1, and the lack of DNA leaves this call unchecked. Germline V gene sequence: CDR1 SGHVS, CDR2 FQNEAQ. The CDR3 contains 14 residues. The CDR3: CASSLTGYNSPLHF. Drawing the rest from reference TRBV7-8 and TRBJ1-6, the complete variable domain is GAGVSQSPRYKVAKRGQDVALRCDPISGHVSLFWYQQALGQGPEFLTYFQNEAQLDKSGLPSDRFFAERPEGSVSTLKIQRTQQEDSAVYLCASSLTGYNSPLHFGNGTRLTVT.

V is TRBV7-2 and J is TRBJ2-3. This CDR3 contains 12 residues. The germline V gene encodes CDR1 SGHTA and CDR2 FQGNSA. This chain's CDR3 is CASSFRSDTQYF.

The chain recombines TRBV12-3 or TRBV12-4 with TRBJ2-1. The CDR3 spans 14 residues. CDR3 sequence reads: CASSLRLEYNEQFF.

CDR3: CATSETSTDTQYF. The V and J genes are TRBV24-1 and TRBJ2-3. This CDR3 has 13 residues. Germline loops: CDR1 KGHDR, CDR2 SFDVKD.

This chain uses TRBV7-8 with TRBJ1-5. The CDR3 spans 17 residues. CDR1 is SGHVS and CDR2 is FQNEAQ in the germline V gene. The CDR3 reads CASSLLGGRLSNQPQHF.

The V and J genes are TRBV28 and TRBJ2-7; the TCRdb D gene call, TRBD2, has no DNA to confirm it. Germline values: CDR1 MDHEN, CDR2 SYDVKM. The CDR3 runs 14 residues. Here the CDR3 reads CASSLLKGGHEQYF.

The gene calls are TRBV24-1 and TRBJ2-1; the TCRdb D gene call, TRBD1, has no DNA to confirm it. This CDR3 is 16 amino acids long. Germline CDR1 is KGHDR and CDR2 is SFDVKD. CDR3 protein: CASSSDDRVGYNEQFF.

The V call is TRBV7-2, the J call TRBJ2-1; TCRdb picks TRBD2, but there is no DNA to check that call. This CDR3 contains 15 residues. CDR1 is SGHTA and CDR2 is FQGNSA in the germline V gene. The CDR3 protein is CASAESRGIYNEQFF.

The chain has TRBV5-1 and TRBJ2-5; TCRdb lists TRBD2, though no DNA is available to test this call. CDR1 is SGHRS and CDR2 is YFSETQ in the germline V gene. The CDR3 is 14 residues long. CDR3 region: CASSFLLVKETQYF.

The chain carries TRBV20-1 and TRBJ2-3; there is no DNA to check the TCRdb D call of TRBD2. CDR1 and CDR2 from the germline V gene are DFQATT and SNEGSKA (reference sequence). This CDR3 contains 14 residues. The CDR3 here is CSARVSGGTDTQYF.

The V call is TRBV18, the J call TRBJ1-4; TCRdb names TRBD1, which stays unverified in the absence of DNA. The CDR3 consists of 15 residues. Germline V gives CDR1 KGHSH, CDR2 LQKENI. CDR3 protein: CASSQTGATNEKLFF.

The rearrangement joins TRBV10-2 to TRBJ1-2. Germline CDR1 reads WSHSY; CDR2 reads SAAADI. The CDR3 loop spans 13 amino acids. The CDR3: CASSEMLIDGYTF.

The chain couples TRBV5-1 to TRBJ2-1; no DNA is available, so the TRBD2 call from TCRdb remains unchecked. This CDR3 is 15 amino acids long. Germline-derived CDR1 and CDR2 are SGHRS and YFSETQ. The CDR3 reads CASSLERGGLYEQFF.

The chain uses TRBV12-3 or TRBV12-4 and TRBJ1-1; TCRdb lists TRBD1, though no DNA is available to test this call. The length of the CDR3 is 15 residues. The chain's CDR3 is CASSPTGGSGTEAFF.

The chain uses TRBV6-5 and TRBJ2-7; TCRdb indicates TRBD1, and absent DNA this call remains unverified. This CDR3 is 13 amino acids long. The germline V gene has CDR1 MNHEY and CDR2 SVGAGI. The CDR3 protein is CASSYGTKYEQYF.